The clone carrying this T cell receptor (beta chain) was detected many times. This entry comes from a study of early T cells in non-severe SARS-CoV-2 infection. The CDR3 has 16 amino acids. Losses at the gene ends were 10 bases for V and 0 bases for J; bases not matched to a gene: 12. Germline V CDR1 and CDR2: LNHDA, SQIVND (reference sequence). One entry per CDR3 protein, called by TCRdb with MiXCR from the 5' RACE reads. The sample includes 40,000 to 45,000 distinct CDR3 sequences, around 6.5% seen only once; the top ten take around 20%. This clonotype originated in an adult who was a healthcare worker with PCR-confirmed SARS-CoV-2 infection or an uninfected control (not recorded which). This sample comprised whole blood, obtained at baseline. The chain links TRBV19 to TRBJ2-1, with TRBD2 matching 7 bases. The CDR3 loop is CATQILGGSSYNEQFF. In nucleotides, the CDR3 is TGTGCCACTCAAATCTTGGGGGGGAGCTCCTACAATGAGCAGTTCTTC.